The present T cell receptor beta chain was sequenced within a study of cytomegalovirus exposure and HLA in healthy donors (dated by TCRdb to about 2017). Background on the whole study: An earlier analysis of roughly 570 of the donors reported under 300 Gb of sequence data and 95 million to 140 million unique TCR beta sequences obtained from some 170 million T cells. An early release that covered several hundred HLA-typed donors contained about 300 gigabases of sequencing data and around 80 million unique TCR sequences. Of the roughly 390 genotyped donors, approximately 83% fell in the genetic ancestry cluster associated with self-reported Caucasian donors. The study aimed to test whether signatures of past pathogen exposure could be identified by cataloging public T cell receptors. Using immunosequencing, the study profiled T cell repertoires from fewer than 850 subjects and related those repertoires to cytomegalovirus serostatus. Besides the first cohort of under 700 subjects, a separate validation cohort made up of 120 different subjects was used. To predict cytomegalovirus infection status, the study combined high-throughput TCR immunosequencing, statistical association of individual TCRs with disease status, and machine learning. To study patterns of TCR occurrence, a later analysis re-analyzed previously published TCR beta repertoires from 650 to 750 donors and added high-resolution HLA genotyping. In the later analysis, no new phenotypic data were used to find candidate immune exposures; instead, reliance was placed on TCR beta sequences and their occurrence across donors. To decide whether each TCR beta V gene segment behaved as functional or pseudogenic, an earlier analysis of approximately 600 of the donors relied on high-throughput TCR beta sequencing. Alongside the repertoire data, information on donor age, sex, ethnicity and CMV serostatus was compiled. A later genetic analysis took genome-wide SNP genotypes for about three fifths of the 666 donors and used that subset as a discovery cohort. All discovery cohort repertoires had been generated using a single sequencing platform. Both class I and class II loci were covered by HLA typing, at four-digit resolution. The number of typed donors differed by locus: about 620-640 for A, B, C, DRB1 and DQB1; approximately 520 for DQA1; approximately 600 for DPA1; and roughly 450 for DPB1. Roughly five DR-DQ haplotypes were treated as single units for association and clustering because of strong linkage in the cohort. On average, over 200,000 unique TCR beta nucleotide sequences were sequenced per donor among about 400 genotyped donors of the cohort, with 15% to 20% of those sequences being non-productive.

Libraries were constructed by the immunoSEQ multiplex PCR assay. The multiplex PCR relied on a mix of 60 forward primers for TCR Vbeta segments and 13 reverse primers for TCR Jbeta segments. The CDR3 region of rearranged TCR beta genes was amplified from genomic DNA by a multiplex PCR assay. On the Illumina HiSeq System, the amplified TCR beta libraries were sequenced as 87-base-pair reads. The paper's data handling went like this. A later analysis counted tens of millions of unique TCR beta chains across the 666 repertoires, and 10 million to 11 million of these chains were shared by at least two donors. A nearest-neighbor algorithm error-corrected the raw reads and collapsed the reads into unique sequences, merging closely related sequences to remove PCR and sequencing errors. Alignment of CDR3 sequences to IMGT reference sequences was used to assign V, D and J gene segments. For a sequence to be retained, at least a six-nucleotide match to both a V gene segment and a J gene segment was required. A rearrangement counted as productive if the CDR3 had no stop codons and remained in frame with V and J, and every other rearrangement counted as non-productive. CDR3 was defined according to IMGT convention as the region running from the second conserved V-encoded cysteine to the conserved J-encoded phenylalanine. The earlier analysis of roughly 590 of the donors excluded sequences that lacked an unambiguous match to a single V gene segment. In an earlier analysis of 587 of the donors, a V segment was called functional when productive rearrangements were above 56.7%, and segregating when the standard deviation between donors exceeded 5%. A statistical classification framework was built for diagnosing cytomegalovirus status from the catalog of TCR beta chain sequences. In a later analysis, TCR nucleotide sequences were compared against IMGT/GENE-DB human TR gene sequences so that V and J genes could be assigned. A later analysis assigned CDR3 sequences and most-parsimonious VDJ recombination scenarios with the TCRdist pipeline. A later analysis defined each TCR beta chain by its CDR3 amino acid sequence plus V-gene family, and excluded reads lacking a unique V-gene family. In a later analysis, 450 to 600 highly shared, low-generation-probability nucleotide sequences were removed to address suspected cross-contamination and a sequencing artifact. A later analysis calculated a clonal expansion index for each public chain from normalized within-repertoire ranks of inferred template counts. In a later analysis, generation probabilities were computed with a VDJ recombination model fitted to out-of-frame rearrangements, and the resulting probabilities were checked against IGoR. In a later analysis, TCR-TCR, TCR-HLA and TCR-CMV co-occurrence was scored with hypergeometric tests, and a repertoire-size bias correction was applied to TCR pairs. A later analysis estimated false discovery rates by permuting HLA or CMV assignments 20 times. In a later analysis, co-occurring TCRs were grouped using DBSCAN, with TCRdist sequence similarity added in when clustering inside HLA-allele-positive subsets. Repertoires with fewer than 30,000 or more than 120,000 public chains were left out of co-occurrence clustering, as were five repertoires with anomalous nucleotide sharing. TCRdb carries this immuneACCESS record with in-frame sequences only. Its versions omit some clonotypes, under half of them owing to an unresolved V gene in the studies checked, with the rest unexplained. For V, J and clone size, that table is used; D and trimming come from the DNA. The sample's clone listing holds over 45,000 clones. 2% to 2.5% of the sample goes to the ten largest clones.

From its cysteine to its phenylalanine, the CDR3 spans 15 amino acids. The DNA shown is the 45-base CDR3, in frame from base 1. The germline V gene encodes CDR1 MNHNS and CDR2 SASEGT. As for this clone: Its antigen is unknown. An end of the junction differs from the germline gene, which may be a read error.

The study at large found these results: A cluster of highly shared sequence variants was judged likely to be a technical artifact of the sequencing pipeline. Cytomegalovirus status was reported to be diagnosed by the classifier with high specificity and sensitivity in both the original and validation cohorts. In a later analysis, HLA-associated TCR beta chains showed more clonal expansion and lower generation probabilities than non-associated chains that were equally common. A later analysis associated 15,000 to 20,000 TCR beta sequences with specific HLA alleles at a false discovery rate of 0.05. While some public TCRs were present in many individuals, most TCR sequences turned up only very rarely across donors. Because the 87-base-pair reads could not distinguish some IMGT-functional V segments, including TRBV6-2 and TRBV6-3, those segments were excluded. A later genetic analysis reported fewer N-insertions in productive TCRs among donors in an Asian-associated ancestry cluster than the roughly 670-donor mean. In this cohort, only TCR beta chains were sequenced, and detectable features were limited by the absence of alpha or paired-chain data. CMV serostatus was the only immune exposure information available for the cohort. Some 15 rarely observed V segments, including chromosome 9 orphons, were excluded from the earlier analysis of almost 600 of the donors because counts were too low. In a later genetic analysis, a missense DCLRE1C variant was associated with V-gene and J-gene trimming of TCR beta chains, and the association was replicated in an independent cohort. A further reported finding was that TCR beta sequences accurately predicted the HLA-A and HLA-B alleles for most subjects in the first cohort. In a later analysis, the rate of TCR association differed among HLA loci, with DRB1 alleles having the most associated TCRs and HLA-C alleles having the fewest. The presence/absence analyses assumed that sequencing depth was roughly uniform across donors, and that assumption may not be true. Correlated functional status among segregating V segments might reflect linkage disequilibrium, but an unknown experimental factor could not be ruled out. Broadly in line with IMGT annotations, most TCR beta V segments showed up in productive rearrangements about 90% or about 30% of the time in an earlier analysis of a few hundred of the donors. The study listed 164 TCR beta chains as associated with cytomegalovirus. A later analysis found that most CMV-associated TCR beta chains appeared HLA-restricted, with HLA associations seemingly driven largely by CMV exposure. Strong co-occurrence of HLA alleles, especially DR and DQ, made assigning TCR associations to individual alleles difficult. In a later analysis, several top co-occurrence clusters were reported to appear linked to parvovirus B19, influenza, CMV and Epstein-Barr virus. In vitro tests confirmed that a few of the cytomegalovirus-associated TCR beta chains recognize cytomegalovirus antigens. The authors suggested that the approach could potentially be generalized to other disease states and immunological phenotypes. Because some donors lacked HLA typing at each locus, the association tests relied only on the typed subset.

The cohort consisted of some 670 healthy bone marrow donors. Cohort members were all nominally healthy when sampled, although unrecorded immune exposures were likely present. The donor was CMV seronegative and belonged to the group of several hundred seronegative cohort members. Each donor provided a peripheral blood sample, and peripheral blood mononuclear cells were used for TCR beta sequencing. The Qiagen DNeasy Blood Extraction Kit was used to extract genomic DNA from the blood cell samples. The rearrangement joined TRBV6-1 to TRBJ2-7; the D gene is perhaps TRBD1, on 6 matching bases. The sequence was obtained from a woman younger than 30 in good health and CMV-seronegative. The sample consisted of PBMCs. The CDR3 region: CASPTNQSPTGPFVF. In nucleotides, the sequence is TGTGCCAGTCCCACAAACCAATCGCCGACAGGTCCATTCGTTTTC.